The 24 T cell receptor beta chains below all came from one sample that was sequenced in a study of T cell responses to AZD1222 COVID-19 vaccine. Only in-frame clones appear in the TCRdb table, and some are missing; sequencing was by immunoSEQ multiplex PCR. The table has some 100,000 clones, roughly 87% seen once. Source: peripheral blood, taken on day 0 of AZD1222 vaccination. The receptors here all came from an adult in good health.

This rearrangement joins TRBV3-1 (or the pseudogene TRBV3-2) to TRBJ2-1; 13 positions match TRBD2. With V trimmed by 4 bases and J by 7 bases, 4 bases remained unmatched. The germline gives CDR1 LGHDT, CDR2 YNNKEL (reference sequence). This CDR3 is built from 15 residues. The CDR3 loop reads CASSPGLAGENEQFF. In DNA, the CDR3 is TGTGCCAGCAGCCCAGGACTAGCGGGAGAGAATGAGCAGTTCTTC.

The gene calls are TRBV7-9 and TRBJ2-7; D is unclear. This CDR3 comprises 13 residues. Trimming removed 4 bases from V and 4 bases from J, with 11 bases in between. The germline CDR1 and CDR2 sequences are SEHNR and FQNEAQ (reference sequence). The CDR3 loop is CASSSSGRYEQYF. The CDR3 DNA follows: TGTGCCAGCAGCTCCTCGGGTCGGTACGAGCAGTACTTC.

The CDR3, as DNA: TGCGCCAGCAGTGAGCCGGGCCTCCCCATTCCCGGGGAGCTGTTTTTT. This translates into CASSEPGLPIPGELFF. The rearrangement joins TRBV10-2 to TRBJ2-2; D gene uncertain. Germline assignment: CDR1 WSHSY and CDR2 SAAADI. The CDR3 is 16 amino acids. The V end lost 2 bases, the J end lost 6 bases, and 16 bases lay between the germline ends.

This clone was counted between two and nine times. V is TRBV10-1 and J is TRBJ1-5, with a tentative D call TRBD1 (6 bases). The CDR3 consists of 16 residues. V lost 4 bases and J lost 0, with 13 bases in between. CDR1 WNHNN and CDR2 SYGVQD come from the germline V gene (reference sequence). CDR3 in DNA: TGCGCCAGCAGTGGAAAGGGACACCCTAGCAATCAGCCCCAGCATTTT. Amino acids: CASSGKGHPSNQPQHF.

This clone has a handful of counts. CDR3 in DNA: TGCGCCAGCAGCATCCGGTCGGGACCACAAGAGACCCAGTACTTC. It is translated as CASSIRSGPQETQYF. The chain couples TRBV4-1 to TRBJ2-5; D is tentatively TRBD1 or TRBD2 (5 bases each). Trimming pared 5 bases from V and 2 bases from J, leaving 15 bases between. CDR1 is MGHRA, CDR2 YSYEKL, per germline. There are 15 residues in the CDR3.

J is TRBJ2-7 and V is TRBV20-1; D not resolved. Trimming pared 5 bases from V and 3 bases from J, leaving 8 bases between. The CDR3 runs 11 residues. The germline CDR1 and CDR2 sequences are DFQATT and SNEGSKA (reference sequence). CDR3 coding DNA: TGCAGTGCTGAACTTGGCTACGAGCAGTACTTC. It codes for CSAELGYEQYF.

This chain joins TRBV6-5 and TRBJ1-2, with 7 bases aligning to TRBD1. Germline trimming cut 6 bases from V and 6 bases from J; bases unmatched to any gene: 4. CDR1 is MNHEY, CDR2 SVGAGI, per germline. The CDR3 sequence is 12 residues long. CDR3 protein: CASRGQLNGYTF. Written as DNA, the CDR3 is TGTGCCAGCAGGGGACAGTTAAATGGCTACACCTTC.

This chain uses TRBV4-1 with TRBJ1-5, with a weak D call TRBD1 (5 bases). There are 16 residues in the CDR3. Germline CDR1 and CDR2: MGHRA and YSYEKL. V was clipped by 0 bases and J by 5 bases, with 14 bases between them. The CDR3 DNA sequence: TGCGCCAGCAGCCAAGATCAGTGGCAGGGACATCAGCCCCAGCATTTT. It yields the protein CASSQDQWQGHQPQHF.

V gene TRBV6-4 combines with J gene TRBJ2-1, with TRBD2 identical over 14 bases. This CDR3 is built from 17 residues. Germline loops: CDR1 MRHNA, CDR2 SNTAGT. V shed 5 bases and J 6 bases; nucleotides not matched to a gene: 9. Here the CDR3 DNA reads TGTGCCAGCAGTCGCCGATTAGGGACTAGCGGGAGCAATGAGCAGTTCTTC. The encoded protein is CASSRRLGTSGSNEQFF.

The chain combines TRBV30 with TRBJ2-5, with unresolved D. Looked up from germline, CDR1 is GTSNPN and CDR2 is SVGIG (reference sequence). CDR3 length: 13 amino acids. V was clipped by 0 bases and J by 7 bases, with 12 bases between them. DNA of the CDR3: TGTGCCTGGAGTGTGGGAAAAACGGGGACCCAGTACTTC. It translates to CAWSVGKTGTQYF.

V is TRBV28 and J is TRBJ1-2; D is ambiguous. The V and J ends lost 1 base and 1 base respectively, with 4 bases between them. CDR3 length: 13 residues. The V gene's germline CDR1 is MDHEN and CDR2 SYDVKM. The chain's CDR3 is CASSLYDNYGYTF. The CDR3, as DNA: TGTGCCAGCAGTTTATACGATAACTATGGCTACACCTTC.

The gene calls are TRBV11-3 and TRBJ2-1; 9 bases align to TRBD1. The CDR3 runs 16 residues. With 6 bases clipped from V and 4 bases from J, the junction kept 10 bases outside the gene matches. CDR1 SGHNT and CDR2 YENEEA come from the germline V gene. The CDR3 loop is CASSWTGARGYNEQFF. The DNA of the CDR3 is TGTGCCAGCAGTTGGACAGGGGCAAGGGGTTACAATGAGCAGTTCTTC. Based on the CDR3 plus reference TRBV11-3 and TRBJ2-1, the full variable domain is EAGVVQSPRYKIIEKKQPVAFWCNPISGHNTLYWYLQNLGQGPELLIRYENEEAVDDSQLPKDRFSAERLKGVDSTLKIQPAELGDSAVYLCASSWTGARGYNEQFFGPGTRLTVL.

CDR3 DNA: TGTGCCAGCAGCCCAACTTTCGGGACAGTAGGCCAAGCTTTCTTT. Its protein is CASSPTFGTVGQAFF. This rearrangement joins TRBV11-2 to TRBJ1-1, with 7 bases matching TRBD1. This CDR3 is built from 15 residues. Germline V gene data show CDR1 as SGHAT and CDR2 as FQNNGV. Germline trimming cut 5 bases from V and 9 bases from J; bases unmatched to any gene: 15. The complete variable domain, with remaining parts taken from reference TRBV11-2 and TRBJ1-1, reads EAGVAQSPRYKIIEKRQSVAFWCNPISGHATLYWYQQILGQGPKLLIQFQNNGVVDDSQLPKDRFSAERLKGVDSTLKIQPAKLEDSAVYLCASSPTFGTVGQAFFGQGTRLTVV.

The CDR3 spells CASSPQGGQGQPQHF. In DNA form, the CDR3 reads TGTGCCAGCAGCCCCCAAGGTGGACAGGGACAGCCCCAGCATTTT. The chain employs TRBV7-9 and TRBJ1-5; TRBD1 matches at 8 bases. V lost 5 bases to trimming and J lost 7 bases; unmatched junction nucleotides: 10. CDR3 length equals 15 residues. CDR1 and CDR2 from the germline V gene are SEHNR and FQNEAQ (reference sequence).

The CDR3 DNA reads TGTGCCAGCAGCTTACTTGGGGGAGAAAGGGTTGGTGAGCAGTTCTTC. This sequence encodes CASSLLGGERVGEQFF. This chain joins TRBV7-3 and TRBJ2-1; D may be TRBD1 or TRBD2 (5 bases each). Germline V lookup: CDR1 SGHTA, CDR2 FQGTGA. This CDR3 has 16 amino acids. Between the trimmed V and J ends, which lost 2 bases and 9 bases, there was a span of 20 bases.

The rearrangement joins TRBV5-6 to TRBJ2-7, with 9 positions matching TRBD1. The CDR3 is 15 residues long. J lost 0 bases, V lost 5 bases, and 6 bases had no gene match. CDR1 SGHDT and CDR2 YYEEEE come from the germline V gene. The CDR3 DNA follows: TGTGCCAGCAGTGCCGGGACAGGGAGCTCCTACGAGCAGTACTTC. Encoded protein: CASSAGTGSSYEQYF.

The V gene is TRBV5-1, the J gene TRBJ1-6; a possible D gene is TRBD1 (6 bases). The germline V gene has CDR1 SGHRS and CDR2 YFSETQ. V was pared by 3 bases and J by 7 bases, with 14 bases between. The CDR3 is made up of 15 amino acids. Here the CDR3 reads CASSSQGTQNSPLHF. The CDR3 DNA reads TGCGCCAGCAGCTCCCAGGGGACACAGAATTCACCCCTCCACTTT.

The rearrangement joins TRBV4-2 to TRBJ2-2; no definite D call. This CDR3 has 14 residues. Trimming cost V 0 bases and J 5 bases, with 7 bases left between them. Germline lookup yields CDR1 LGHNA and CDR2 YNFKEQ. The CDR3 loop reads CASSQDYWTGELFF. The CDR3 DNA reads TGTGCCAGCAGCCAAGATTACTGGACCGGGGAGCTGTTTTTT.

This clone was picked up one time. The CDR3 DNA follows: TGTGCCAGTAGTATCGAACAGGAGAACACTGAAGCTTTCTTT. The encoded protein is CASSIEQENTEAFF. The rearrangement links TRBV19 to TRBJ1-1; D is possibly TRBD1 (5 bases). V was trimmed by 3 bases and J by 1 base, leaving 9 bases between them. The germline gives CDR1 LNHDA, CDR2 SQIVND (reference sequence). The CDR3 extends over 14 amino acids.

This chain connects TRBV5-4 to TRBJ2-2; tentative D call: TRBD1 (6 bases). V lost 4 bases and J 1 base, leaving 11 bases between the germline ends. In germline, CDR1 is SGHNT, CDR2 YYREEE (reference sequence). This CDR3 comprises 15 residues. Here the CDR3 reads CASSPWTENTGELFF. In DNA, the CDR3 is TGTGCCAGCAGCCCCTGGACAGAGAACACCGGGGAGCTGTTTTTT.

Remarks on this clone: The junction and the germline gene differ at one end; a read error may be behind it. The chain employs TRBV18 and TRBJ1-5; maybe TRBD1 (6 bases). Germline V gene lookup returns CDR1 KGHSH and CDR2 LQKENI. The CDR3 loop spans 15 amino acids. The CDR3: CASSPTGTTNQAQHF. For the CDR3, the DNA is TGTGCCAGCTCACCCACCGGGACAACTAATCAGGCCCAGCATTTT.

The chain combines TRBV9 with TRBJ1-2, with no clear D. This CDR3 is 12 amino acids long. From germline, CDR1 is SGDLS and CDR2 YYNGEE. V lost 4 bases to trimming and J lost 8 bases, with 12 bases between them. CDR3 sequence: CASSFDRRGYTF. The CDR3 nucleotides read TGTGCCAGCAGCTTCGATCGGCGGGGCTACACCTTC. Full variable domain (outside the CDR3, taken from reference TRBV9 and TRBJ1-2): DSGVTQTPKHLITATGQRVTLRCSPRSGDLSVYWYQQSLDQGLQFLIQYYNGEERAKGNILERFSAQQFPDLHSELNLSSLELGDSALYFCASSFDRRGYTFGSGTRLTVV.

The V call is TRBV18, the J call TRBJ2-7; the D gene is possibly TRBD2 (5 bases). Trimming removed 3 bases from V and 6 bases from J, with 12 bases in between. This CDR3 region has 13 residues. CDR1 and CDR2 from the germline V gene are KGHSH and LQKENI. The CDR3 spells CASSPTREVEQYF. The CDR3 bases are TGTGCCAGCTCACCCACCCGGGAAGTCGAGCAGTACTTC.

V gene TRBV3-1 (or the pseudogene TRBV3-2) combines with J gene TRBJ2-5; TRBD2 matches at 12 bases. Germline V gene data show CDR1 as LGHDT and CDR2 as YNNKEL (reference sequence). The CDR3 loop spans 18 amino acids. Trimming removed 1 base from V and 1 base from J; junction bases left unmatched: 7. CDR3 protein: CASSQVLAGGGTQETQYF. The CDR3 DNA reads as TGTGCCAGCAGCCAAGTACTAGCGGGAGGAGGGACCCAAGAGACCCAGTACTTC.